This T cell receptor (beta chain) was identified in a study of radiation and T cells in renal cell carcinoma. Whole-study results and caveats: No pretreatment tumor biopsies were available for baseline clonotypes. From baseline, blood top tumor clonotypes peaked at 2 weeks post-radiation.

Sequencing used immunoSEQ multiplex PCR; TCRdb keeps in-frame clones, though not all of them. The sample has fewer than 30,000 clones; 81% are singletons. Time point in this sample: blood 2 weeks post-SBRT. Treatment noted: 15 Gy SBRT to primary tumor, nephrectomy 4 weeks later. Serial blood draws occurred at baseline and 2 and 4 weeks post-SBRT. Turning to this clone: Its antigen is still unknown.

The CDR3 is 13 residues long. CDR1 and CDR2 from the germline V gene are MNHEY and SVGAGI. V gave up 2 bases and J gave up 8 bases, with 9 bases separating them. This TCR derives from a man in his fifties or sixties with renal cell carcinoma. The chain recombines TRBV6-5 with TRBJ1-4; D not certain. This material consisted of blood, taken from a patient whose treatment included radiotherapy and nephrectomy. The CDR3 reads CASSYSWAEKLFF. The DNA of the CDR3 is TGTGCCAGCAGTTACAGTTGGGCAGAAAAACTGTTTTTT.